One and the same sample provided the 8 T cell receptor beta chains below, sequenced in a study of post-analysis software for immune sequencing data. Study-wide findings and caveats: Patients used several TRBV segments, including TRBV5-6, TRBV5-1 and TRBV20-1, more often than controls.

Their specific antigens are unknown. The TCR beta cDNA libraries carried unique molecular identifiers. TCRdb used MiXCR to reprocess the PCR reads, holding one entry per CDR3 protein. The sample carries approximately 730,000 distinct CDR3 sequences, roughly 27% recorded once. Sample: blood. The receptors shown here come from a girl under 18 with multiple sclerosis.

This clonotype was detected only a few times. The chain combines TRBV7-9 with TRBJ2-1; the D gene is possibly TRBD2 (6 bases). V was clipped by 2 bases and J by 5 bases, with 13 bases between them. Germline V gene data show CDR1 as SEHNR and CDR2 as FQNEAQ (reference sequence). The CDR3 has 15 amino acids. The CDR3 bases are TGTGCCAGCAGCTTATCCAGCGGGCTAAACAATGAGCAGTTCTTC. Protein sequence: CASSLSSGLNNEQFF. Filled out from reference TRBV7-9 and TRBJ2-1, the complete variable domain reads DTGVSQNPRHKITKRGQNVTFRCDPISEHNRLYWYRQTLGQGPEFLTYFQNEAQLEKSRLLSDRFSAERPKGSFSTLEIQRTEQGDSAMYLCASSLSSGLNNEQFFGPGTRLTVL.

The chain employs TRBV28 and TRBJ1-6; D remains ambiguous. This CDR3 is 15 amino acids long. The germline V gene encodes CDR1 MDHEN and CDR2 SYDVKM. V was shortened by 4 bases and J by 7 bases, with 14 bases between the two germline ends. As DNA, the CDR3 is TGTGCCAGCAGTTCGCTACGGACGACGAATTCACCCCTCCACTTT. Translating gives CASSSLRTTNSPLHF.

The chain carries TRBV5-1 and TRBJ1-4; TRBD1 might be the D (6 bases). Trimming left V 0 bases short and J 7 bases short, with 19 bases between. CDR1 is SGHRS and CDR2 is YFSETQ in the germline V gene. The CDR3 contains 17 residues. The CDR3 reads CASSLEVISGAGEKLFF. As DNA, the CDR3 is TGCGCCAGCAGCTTGGAAGTGATTTCGGGGGCGGGTGAAAAACTGTTTTTT.

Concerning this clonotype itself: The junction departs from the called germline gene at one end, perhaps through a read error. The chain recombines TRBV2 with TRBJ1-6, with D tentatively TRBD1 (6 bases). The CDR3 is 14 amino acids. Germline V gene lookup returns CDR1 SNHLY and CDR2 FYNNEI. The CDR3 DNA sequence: TGTGCCAGCAGTGATACCTACAGGGCCTCACCCCGCCACTTT. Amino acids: CASSDTYRASPRHF. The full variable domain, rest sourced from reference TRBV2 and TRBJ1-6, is EPEVTQTPSHQVTQMGQEVILRCVPISNHLYFYWYRQILGQKVEFLVSFYNNEISEKSEIFDDQFSVERPDGSNFTLKIRSTKLEDSAMYFCASSDTYRASPRHFGNGTRLTVT.

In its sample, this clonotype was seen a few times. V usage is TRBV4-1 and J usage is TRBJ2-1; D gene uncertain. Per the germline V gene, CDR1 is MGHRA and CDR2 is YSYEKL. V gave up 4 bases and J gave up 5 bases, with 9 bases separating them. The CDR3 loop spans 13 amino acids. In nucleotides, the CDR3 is TGCGCCAGCAGCCCGCCGGAAAACAATGAGCAGTTCTTC. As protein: CASSPPENNEQFF.

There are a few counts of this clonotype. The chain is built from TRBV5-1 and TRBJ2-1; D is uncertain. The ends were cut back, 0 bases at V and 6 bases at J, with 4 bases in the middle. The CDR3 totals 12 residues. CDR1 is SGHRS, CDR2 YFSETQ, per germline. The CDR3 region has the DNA TGCGCCAGCAGCTTGGTCCCCAATGAGCAGTTCTTC. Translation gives CASSLVPNEQFF.

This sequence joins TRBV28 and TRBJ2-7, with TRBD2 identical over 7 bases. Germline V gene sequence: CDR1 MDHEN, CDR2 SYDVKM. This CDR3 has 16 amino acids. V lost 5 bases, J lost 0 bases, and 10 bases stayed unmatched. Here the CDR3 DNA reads TGTGCCAGCAGTGCCGAGCGGGACGGACCCTCCTACGAGCAGTACTTC. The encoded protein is CASSAERDGPSYEQYF.

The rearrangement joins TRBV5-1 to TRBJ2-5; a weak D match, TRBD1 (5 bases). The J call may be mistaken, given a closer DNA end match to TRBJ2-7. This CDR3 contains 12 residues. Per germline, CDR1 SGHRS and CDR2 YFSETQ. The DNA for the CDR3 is TGCGCCAGCAGCTGGAAGGGGATCGAGCAGTACTTC. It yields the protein CASSWKGIEQYF.